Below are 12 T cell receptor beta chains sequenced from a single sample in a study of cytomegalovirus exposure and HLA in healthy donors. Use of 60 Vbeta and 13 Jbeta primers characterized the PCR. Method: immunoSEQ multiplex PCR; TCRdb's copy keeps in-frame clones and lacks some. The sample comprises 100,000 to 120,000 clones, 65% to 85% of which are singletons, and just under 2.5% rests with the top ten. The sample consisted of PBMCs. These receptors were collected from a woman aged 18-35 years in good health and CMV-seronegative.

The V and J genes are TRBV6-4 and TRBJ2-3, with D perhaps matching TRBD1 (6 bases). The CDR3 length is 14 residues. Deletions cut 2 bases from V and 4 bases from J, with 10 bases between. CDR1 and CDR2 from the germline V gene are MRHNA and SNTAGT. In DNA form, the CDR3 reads TGTGCCAGCAGTGACAGGGGGTTCTCAGATACGCAGTATTTT. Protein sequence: CASSDRGFSDTQYF.

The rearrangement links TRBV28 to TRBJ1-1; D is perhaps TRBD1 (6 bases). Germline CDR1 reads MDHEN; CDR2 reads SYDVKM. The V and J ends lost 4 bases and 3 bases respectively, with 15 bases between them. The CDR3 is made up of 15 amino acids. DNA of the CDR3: TGTGCCAGCAGTTCAAATCAACAGGGCGACACTGAAGCTTTCTTT. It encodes CASSSNQQGDTEAFF.

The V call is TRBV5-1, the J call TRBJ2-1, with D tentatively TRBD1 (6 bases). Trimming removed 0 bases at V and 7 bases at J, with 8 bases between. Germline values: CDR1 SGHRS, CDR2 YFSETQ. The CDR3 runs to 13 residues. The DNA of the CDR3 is TGCGCCAGCAGCTTGGTGAGGGGGAATGAGCAGTTCTTC. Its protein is CASSLVRGNEQFF.

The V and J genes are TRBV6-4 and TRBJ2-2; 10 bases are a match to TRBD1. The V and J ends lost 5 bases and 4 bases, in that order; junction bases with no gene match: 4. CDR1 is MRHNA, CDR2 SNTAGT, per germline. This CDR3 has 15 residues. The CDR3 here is CASSFRTGGTGELFF. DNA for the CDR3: TGTGCCAGCAGTTTCCGGACAGGGGGCACCGGGGAGCTGTTTTTT.

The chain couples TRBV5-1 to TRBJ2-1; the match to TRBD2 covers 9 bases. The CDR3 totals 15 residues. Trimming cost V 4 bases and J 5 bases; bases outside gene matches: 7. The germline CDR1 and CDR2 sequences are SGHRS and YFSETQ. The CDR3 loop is CASSNAGGRDNEQFF. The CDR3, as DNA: TGCGCCAGCAGCAACGCGGGGGGGCGGGACAATGAGCAGTTCTTC.

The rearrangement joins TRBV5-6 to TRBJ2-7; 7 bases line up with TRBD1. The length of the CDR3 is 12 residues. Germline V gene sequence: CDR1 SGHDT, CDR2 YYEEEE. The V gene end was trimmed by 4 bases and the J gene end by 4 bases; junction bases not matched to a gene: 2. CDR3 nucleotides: TGTGCCAGCAGCCGGGACAGTTACGAGCAGTACGTC. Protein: CASSRDSYEQYV.

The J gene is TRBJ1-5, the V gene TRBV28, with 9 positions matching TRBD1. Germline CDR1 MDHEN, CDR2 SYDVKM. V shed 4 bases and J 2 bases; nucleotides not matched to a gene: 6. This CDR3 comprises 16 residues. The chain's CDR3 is CASSSRDRVGNQPQHF. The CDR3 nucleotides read TGTGCCAGCAGTTCCCGGGACAGGGTAGGCAATCAGCCCCAGCATTTT. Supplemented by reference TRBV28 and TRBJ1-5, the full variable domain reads DVKVTQSSRYLVKRTGEKVFLECVQDMDHENMFWYRQDPGLGLRLIYFSYDVKMKEKGDIPEGYSVSREKKERFSLILESASTNQTSMYLCASSSRDRVGNQPQHFGDGTRLSIL.

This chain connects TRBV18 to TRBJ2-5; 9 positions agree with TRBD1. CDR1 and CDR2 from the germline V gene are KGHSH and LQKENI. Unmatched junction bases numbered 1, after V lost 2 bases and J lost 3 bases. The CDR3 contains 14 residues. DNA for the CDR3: TGTGCCAGCTCACCAGGGACAGGGAAAGAGACCCAGTACTTC. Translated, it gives CASSPGTGKETQYF.

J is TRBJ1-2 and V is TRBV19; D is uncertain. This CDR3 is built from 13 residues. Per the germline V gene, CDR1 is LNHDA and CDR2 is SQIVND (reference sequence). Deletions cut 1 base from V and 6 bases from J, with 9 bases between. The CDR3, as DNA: TGTGCCAGTAGTATAGGGCAGAACAATGGCTACACCTTC. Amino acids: CASSIGQNNGYTF.

CDR3 sequence (DNA): TGTGCCAGCAGCTCTAACAATGAGCAGTTCTTC. This gives the protein CASSSNNEQFF. The V gene is TRBV7-2, the J gene TRBJ2-1; D is unresolved. This CDR3 has 11 residues. The V gene's germline CDR1 is SGHTA and CDR2 FQGNSA. The V and J ends lost 4 bases and 5 bases respectively, with 3 bases between them.

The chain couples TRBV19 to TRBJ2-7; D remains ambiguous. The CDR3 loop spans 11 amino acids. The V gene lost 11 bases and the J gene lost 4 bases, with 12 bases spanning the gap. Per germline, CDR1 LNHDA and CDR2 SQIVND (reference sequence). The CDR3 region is CAGRNSYEQYF. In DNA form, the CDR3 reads TGTGCCGGCCGAAATTCATACGAGCAGTACTTC.

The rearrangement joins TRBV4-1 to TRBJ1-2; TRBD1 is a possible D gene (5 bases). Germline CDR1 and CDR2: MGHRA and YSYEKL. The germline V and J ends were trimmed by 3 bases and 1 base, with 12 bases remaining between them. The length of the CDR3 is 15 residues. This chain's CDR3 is CASSHRGEGNYGYTF. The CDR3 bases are TGCGCCAGCAGCCATAGAGGGGAGGGTAACTATGGCTACACCTTC.